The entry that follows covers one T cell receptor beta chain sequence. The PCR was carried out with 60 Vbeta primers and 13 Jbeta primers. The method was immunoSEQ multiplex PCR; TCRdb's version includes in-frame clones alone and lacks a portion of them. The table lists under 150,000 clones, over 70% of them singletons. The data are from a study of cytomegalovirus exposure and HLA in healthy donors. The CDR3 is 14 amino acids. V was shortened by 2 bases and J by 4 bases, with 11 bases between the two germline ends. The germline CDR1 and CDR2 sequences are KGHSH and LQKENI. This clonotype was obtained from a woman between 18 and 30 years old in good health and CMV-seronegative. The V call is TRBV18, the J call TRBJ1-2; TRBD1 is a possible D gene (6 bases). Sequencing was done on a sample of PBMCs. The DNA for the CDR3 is TGTGCCAGCTCACCAGGGGGCGAGACCTATGGCTACACCTTC. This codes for CASSPGGETYGYTF.